This T cell receptor (beta chain) originates from a study of PD-L1 blockade in urothelial cancer. The overall study: Median T cell yield from blood was roughly 150,000.

The CDR3 runs 17 residues. After removal of 4 bases from V and 5 bases from J, the junction contained 13 bases not matched to a gene. CDR1 and CDR2 from the germline V gene are SGHVT and SQSDAQ. Time point given: pretreatment peripheral blood. Patients yielded 1 to 8 samples each, pretreatment and on-treatment. TCRdb's copy holds only in-frame clones and misses some; the assay was immunoSEQ multiplex PCR. The sample yields tens of thousands of clones, roughly 90% seen once. The receptor was derived from a man between 60 and 70 years old with urothelial cancer. The chain has TRBV7-4 and TRBJ2-1; 8 nucleotides agree with TRBD1. The specimen comprised PBMCs, sampled around atezolizumab (anti-PD-L1) treatment. CDR3 DNA: TGTGCCAGCAGCTCATCCCGGCCCCAGGGGGCCAACAATGAGCAGTTCTTC. This translates into CASSSSRPQGANNEQFF.